Below, 8 T cell receptor beta chains from the same sample are listed, as sequenced in a study of human T cells and chemical hapten exposure. Total RNA extraction was carried out from unfractionated whole blood. Library preparation tagged each individual cDNA molecule with a unique molecular identifier. TCRdb itself ran the reads through MiXCR, one entry per CDR3 protein. The profile shows around 120,000 distinct CDR3 sequences, 8.5% of them singletons. Sequenced sample: whole blood. These receptors all stem from a human donor in good health. Some clones in this sample may be carry-over from other donors' samples.

The chain uses TRBV20-1 and TRBJ2-7, with 9 bases identical to TRBD2. CDR1 is DFQATT and CDR2 is SNEGSKA in the germline V gene (reference sequence). Trimming at V came to 5 bases and at J to 0 bases, leaving 11 bases not matched to a gene. This CDR3 region has 16 residues. CDR3 amino acids: CSAVGSGGLSSYEQYF. The CDR3 bases are TGCAGTGCTGTGGGTAGCGGGGGCCTCAGCTCCTACGAGCAGTACTTC.

At least ten counts were recorded for this clonotype. The chain couples TRBV10-3 to TRBJ2-4; D remains ambiguous. The CDR3 loop spans 14 amino acids. CDR1 and CDR2 from the germline V gene are ENHRY and SYGVKD. The germline V and J ends were trimmed by 2 bases and 0 bases, with 5 bases remaining between them. The CDR3 DNA is TGTGCCATCAGTGAGACAACAGCCAAAAACATTCAGTACTTC. Amino acids: CAISETTAKNIQYF.

V usage is TRBV6-1 and J usage is TRBJ1-2, with D possibly being TRBD1 (6 bases). The CDR3 contains 15 residues. The germline V gene encodes CDR1 MNHNS and CDR2 SASEGT. The ends were cut back, 6 bases at V and 0 bases at J, with 14 bases in the middle. The CDR3 DNA follows: TGTGCCAGCAGCGCGGACAGAGACGCTAACTATGGCTACACCTTC. Its translation: CASSADRDANYGYTF.

There are a few counts of this clonotype. The chain combines TRBV29-1 with TRBJ2-5; D might be TRBD2 (6 bases). The CDR3 sequence is 15 residues long. V was trimmed by 0 bases and J by 1 base, leaving 12 bases between them. Germline V gives CDR1 SQVTM, CDR2 ANQGSEA. The CDR3 sequence: CSVEDRGFTQETQYF. The CDR3 region has the DNA TGCAGCGTTGAAGATCGGGGGTTCACCCAAGAGACCCAGTACTTC. The whole variable domain, remainder taken from reference TRBV29-1 and TRBJ2-5, is SAVISQKPSRDICQRGTSLTIQCQVDSQVTMMFWYRQQPGQSLTLIATANQGSEATYESGFVIDKFPISRPNLTFSTLTVSNMSPEDSSIYLCSVEDRGFTQETQYFGPGTRLLVL.

This clonotype appeared many times. V is TRBV7-2 and J is TRBJ1-5; D is unresolved. Germline lookup yields CDR1 SGHTA and CDR2 FQGNSA. Trimming took 3 bases from V and 5 from J, leaving 8 bases between them. The CDR3 contains 13 residues. CDR3 residues: CASSLTGDQPQHF. As DNA, the CDR3 is TGTGCCAGCAGCTTGACCGGTGATCAGCCCCAGCATTTT.

The V gene is TRBV5-1, the J gene TRBJ2-7; 12 bases agree with TRBD1. J was trimmed by 5 bases and V by 3 bases; bases with no gene match: 6. Germline-derived CDR1 and CDR2 are SGHRS and YFSETQ. The CDR3 runs 15 residues. The CDR3 is CASSSPGTGGNEQYF. The DNA of the CDR3 is TGCGCCAGCAGCTCGCCAGGGACAGGGGGCAACGAGCAGTACTTC.

There are a few counts of this clonotype. The chain couples TRBV27 to TRBJ2-5; D is perhaps TRBD1 (5 bases). Between the trimmed V and J ends, which lost 5 bases and 1 base, there was a span of 11 bases. Germline V gene sequence: CDR1 MNHEY, CDR2 SMNVEV (reference sequence). The CDR3 totals 14 residues. CDR3 DNA sequence: TGTGCCAGCAGTCTAGGGGCAGTCCAAGAGACCCAGTACTTC. This gives the protein CASSLGAVQETQYF.

This clonotype occurred a few times. The chain has TRBV12-5 and TRBJ2-7; maybe TRBD1 (5 bases). V lost 1 base and J lost 3, with 7 bases in between. This CDR3 comprises 13 residues. The V gene's germline CDR1 is LGHNT and CDR2 FRNRAP. CDR3 nucleotides: TGTGCTAGTGGTTTGGACAGGAACTACGAGCAGTACTTC. It yields the protein CASGLDRNYEQYF. The full variable domain, its missing parts supplied by reference TRBV12-5 and TRBJ2-7, is DARVTQTPRHKVTEMGQEVTMRCQPILGHNTVFWYRQTMMQGLELLAYFRNRAPLDDSGMPKDRFSAEMPDATLATLKIQPSEPRDSAVYFCASGLDRNYEQYFGPGTRLTVT.